A single sample gave rise to the 16 T cell receptor beta chains below, sequenced in a study of monozygotic twins with inflammatory bowel disease. TCRdb re-called the 5' RACE reads, yielding one record per CDR3 amino acid sequence without DNA. Seen in this sample are tens of thousands of distinct CDR3 sequences; the ten most common clones hold just under 7.5%. The sequencing sample was made of blood. These receptors originate from a human donor with ulcerative colitis or Crohn's disease, or a healthy co-twin of an affected twin (not recorded which).

The chain joins TRBV20-1 to TRBJ1-1. Germline CDR1 reads DFQATT; CDR2 reads SNEGSKA (reference sequence). The CDR3 runs to 11 residues. The chain's CDR3 is CSADGRRGAFF.

The J gene is TRBJ2-7, the V gene TRBV25-1; TCRdb reports TRBD1, a call that lacks DNA to check it against. Germline CDR1 MGHDK, CDR2 SYGVNS. The CDR3 covers 14 residues. CDR3 loop: CASSHAGVAYEQYF.

This chain uses TRBV6-9 with TRBJ1-4. Per germline, CDR1 MNHGY and CDR2 SVAAGI. The CDR3 is 15 amino acids. The CDR3 sequence: CASSQHRWTNEKLFF.

The chain carries TRBV12-3 or TRBV12-4 and TRBJ2-3; there is no DNA to check the TCRdb D call of TRBD2. The CDR3 is made up of 20 amino acids. The CDR3 is CAITLSRLAGGRGVTDTQYF.

The chain couples TRBV15 to TRBJ2-2; the D call of TRBD1 rests on TCRdb alone, since no DNA is present to check it. CDR1 and CDR2 (germline): LNHNV, YYDKDF (reference sequence). The CDR3 sequence is 14 residues long. CDR3 residues: CATSDRKGFGELFF.

The V call is TRBV20-1, the J call TRBJ2-7. CDR3 length equals 14 residues. Germline lookup yields CDR1 DFQATT and CDR2 SNEGSKA (reference sequence). The CDR3 sequence is CSARDVGYATEQYF.

V gene TRBV7-2 combines with J gene TRBJ1-5; as DNA is missing, the TRBD1 call by TCRdb cannot be tested. Germline lookup yields CDR1 SGHTA and CDR2 FQGNSA. The CDR3 is made up of 16 amino acids. CDR3: CASSLHTGGIGQPQHF. The variable domain in full, with the rest retrieved from reference TRBV7-2 and TRBJ1-5, is GAGVSQSPSNKVTEKGKDVELRCDPISGHTALYWYRQSLGQGLEFLIYFQGNSAPDKSGLPSDRFSAERTGGSVSTLTIQRTQQEDSAVYLCASSLHTGGIGQPQHFGDGTRLSIL.

CDR3: CASKDPDSYTEAFF. The chain has TRBV6-1 and TRBJ1-1; there is no DNA to check the TCRdb D call of TRBD1. CDR1 is MNHNS and CDR2 is SASEGT in the germline V gene. CDR3 length: 14 amino acids.

The rearrangement uses TRBV4-1 and TRBJ1-3. Per germline, CDR1 MGHRA and CDR2 YSYEKL. This CDR3 has 17 residues. CDR3 residues: CASSQGRPYRIGNTIYF.

The chain carries TRBV5-4 and TRBJ2-7; TCRdb picks TRBD1, but there is no DNA to check that call. The CDR3 runs 14 residues. The V gene's germline CDR1 is SGHNT and CDR2 YYREEE (reference sequence). CDR3 amino acids: CASSPGQGNIEQYF. The full variable domain, in which reference TRBV5-4 and TRBJ2-7 provide the parts outside the CDR3, is ETGVTQSPTHLIKTRGQQVTLRCSSQSGHNTVSWYQQALGQGPQFIFQYYREEENGRGNFPPRFSGLQFPNYSSELNVNALELDDSALYLCASSPGQGNIEQYFGPGTRLTVT.

The rearrangement uses TRBV5-1 and TRBJ2-3; the TCRdb call, TRBD2, lacks DNA for checking. This CDR3 has 15 amino acids. The germline CDR1 and CDR2 sequences are SGHRS and YFSETQ. The CDR3 sequence is CASNADWLVSDTQYF.

V usage is TRBV20-1 and J usage is TRBJ1-5. This CDR3 has 14 amino acids. Germline CDR1 is DFQATT and CDR2 is SNEGSKA (reference sequence). Here the CDR3 reads CSAPRTSGDQPQHF.

CDR3 sequence: CATAGGPYEQYF. The J gene is TRBJ2-7, the V gene TRBV15; TCRdb's D call of TRBD1 is untestable without DNA. The CDR3 covers 12 residues. Per germline, CDR1 LNHNV and CDR2 YYDKDF (reference sequence).

This CDR3 is CASSLKGWNSPLHF. The chain uses TRBV12-3 or TRBV12-4 and TRBJ1-6. There are 14 residues in the CDR3.

The rearrangement links TRBV12-3 or TRBV12-4 to TRBJ1-2; the TRBD1 assignment by TCRdb is unverifiable without DNA. The CDR3 covers 14 residues. The CDR3: CASSPQRGPYGYTF.

The genes are TRBV4-1 and TRBJ1-1; without DNA, the TCRdb call of TRBD1 cannot be checked. The CDR3 is 17 amino acids. Germline V gives CDR1 MGHRA, CDR2 YSYEKL. CDR3 region: CASCQRIQDISNTEAFF.